These 31 T cell receptor beta chains were sequenced from one sample in a study of T cell responses to AZD1222 COVID-19 vaccine. TCRdb keeps only in-frame clones here, not all; method: immunoSEQ multiplex PCR. This table has under 200,000 clones, about 90% appearing once. The specimen comprised peripheral blood, sampled on day 0 of AZD1222 vaccination. Every receptor here comes from an adult in good health.

The chain recombines TRBV19 with TRBJ2-1; no clear D gene. V was pared by 1 base and J by 10 bases, with 8 bases between. Germline CDR1 and CDR2: LNHDA and SQIVND (reference sequence). There are 12 residues in the CDR3. The CDR3 nucleotides read TGTGCCAGTAGTATAGGTAAGACGGAGCAGTTCTTC. Its protein is CASSIGKTEQFF.

About this clone: Other nucleotide sequences from this sample produce the same CDR3. The V gene is TRBV28, the J gene TRBJ1-2; tentatively, D is TRBD1 (5 bases). Trimming left V 1 base short and J 7 bases short, with 10 bases between. The CDR3 is 13 residues long. Germline values: CDR1 MDHEN, CDR2 SYDVKM. This chain's CDR3 is CASSLFGGGGYTF. The CDR3 DNA sequence: TGTGCCAGCAGTTTATTCGGGGGGGGTGGCTACACCTTC.

The V gene is TRBV5-4, the J gene TRBJ1-1, with D tentatively TRBD1 (6 bases). Trimming took off 4 bases at V and 0 bases at J, with 13 bases between the two ends. CDR1 is SGHNT, CDR2 YYREEE, per germline (reference sequence). The CDR3 spans 15 residues. In nucleotides, the CDR3 is TGTGCCAGCAGCAAATCAGGGGTAATGAACACTGAAGCTTTCTTT. Translating it yields CASSKSGVMNTEAFF.

The genes are TRBV28 and TRBJ1-1; a weak D match, TRBD1 (5 bases). Germline V gene data show CDR1 as MDHEN and CDR2 as SYDVKM. The CDR3 spans 11 residues. V was trimmed by 9 bases and J by 6 bases, leaving 11 bases between them. CDR3 sequence reads: CASRRGAEAFF. In nucleotides, the CDR3 is TGTGCCAGTCGTAGGGGCGCTGAAGCTTTCTTT.

Concerning this clone itself: Other DNA sequences in the sample encode the same CDR3. J is TRBJ1-3 and V is TRBV7-2; TRBD1 might be the D (6 bases). Looked up from germline, CDR1 is SGHTA and CDR2 is FQGNSA. Deletions cut 2 bases from V and 2 bases from J, with 10 bases between. The CDR3 has 15 residues. The CDR3 bases are TGTGCCAGCAGCTTATCTTCAGGGGCTGGAAACACCATATATTTT. Residues: CASSLSSGAGNTIYF.

The chain recombines TRBV3-1 (or the pseudogene TRBV3-2) with TRBJ1-1; 7 bases align to TRBD1. V trimming: 2 bases; J trimming: 4 bases; junction bases outside the gene matches: 13. The CDR3 has 17 amino acids. Germline-derived CDR1 and CDR2 are LGHDT and YNNKEL (reference sequence). CDR3 protein: CASSQTLQGSLGTEAFF. The CDR3 nucleotides are TGTGCCAGCAGCCAAACTCTACAGGGGAGCTTAGGCACTGAAGCTTTCTTT.

CDR3 DNA sequence: TGTGCCAGCAGTGCCCGGGGGAACTATGGCTACACCTTC. Its protein is CASSARGNYGYTF. The chain combines TRBV5-4 with TRBJ1-2; possible D gene TRBD1, 5 bases. Trimming removed 5 bases from V and 2 bases from J, with 10 bases in between. The germline gives CDR1 SGHNT, CDR2 YYREEE (reference sequence). The CDR3 covers 13 residues.

As for this clone: Germline is not matched at one junction end, which may reflect a read error. The CDR3 DNA is TGTGCCAGTAGTAACACCTACAATTCACCCCTCCACTTT. Protein product: CASSNTYNSPLHF. The V call is TRBV19, the J call TRBJ1-6; D not certain. The length of the CDR3 is 13 residues. Germline CDR1 LNHDA, CDR2 SQIVND (reference sequence).

The chain couples TRBV6-1 to TRBJ1-5, with TRBD1 as a possible D gene (5 bases). Trimming shortened V by 3 bases and J by 4 bases, and 10 bases separated the two germline ends. The germline V gene encodes CDR1 MNHNS and CDR2 SASEGT. The CDR3 covers 14 residues. CDR3 DNA sequence: TGTGCCAGCAGTGACCGGGACGGGAATCAGCCCCAGCATTTT. Translated, it gives CASSDRDGNQPQHF.

This rearrangement joins TRBV10-1 to TRBJ2-2; no clear D gene. Germline V gives CDR1 WNHNN, CDR2 SYGVQD (reference sequence). The CDR3 spans 14 residues. V lost 2 bases to trimming and J lost 6 bases, with 10 bases between them. The chain's CDR3 is CASSEVPSAGELFF. The CDR3 region has the DNA TGCGCCAGCAGTGAGGTCCCAAGCGCCGGGGAGCTGTTTTTT.

The chain carries TRBV10-2 and TRBJ2-7; D possibly corresponds to TRBD1 (5 bases). CDR3 size: 12 residues. The V gene's germline CDR1 is WSHSY and CDR2 SAAADI. The ends were cut back, 6 bases at V and 5 bases at J, with 11 bases in the middle. This CDR3 is CASSLQDHEQYF. For the CDR3, the DNA is TGCGCCAGCAGCCTACAGGACCACGAGCAGTACTTC.

A note on this clone: This specimen includes other DNA sequences encoding the same CDR3. The gene calls are TRBV7-2 and TRBJ1-5; unclear D gene. Per germline, CDR1 SGHTA and CDR2 FQGNSA. The V and J ends lost 3 bases and 2 bases respectively, with 5 bases between them. This CDR3 has 13 amino acids. The CDR3 nucleotides are TGTGCCAGCAGCTTGAGGGGCAATCAGCCCCAGCATTTT. As protein: CASSLRGNQPQHF. The whole variable domain, filled in from reference TRBV7-2 and TRBJ1-5, reads GAGVSQSPSNKVTEKGKDVELRCDPISGHTALYWYRQSLGQGLEFLIYFQGNSAPDKSGLPSDRFSAERTGGSVSTLTIQRTQQEDSAVYLCASSLRGNQPQHFGDGTRLSIL.

The chain links TRBV24-1 to TRBJ1-1, with D possibly TRBD1 on 6 matching bases. The CDR3 runs 13 residues. From germline, CDR1 is KGHDR and CDR2 SFDVKD. V was trimmed by 5 bases and J by 6 bases, leaving 12 bases between them. The CDR3 nucleotides read TGTGCCACCAGTGCATCAGGGGTCCCTGAAGCTTTCTTT. Amino acids: CATSASGVPEAFF.

V is TRBV29-1 and J is TRBJ1-1; perhaps TRBD1 as D (6 bases). CDR3 length: 12 amino acids. Germline CDR1 reads SQVTM; CDR2 reads ANQGSEA. Deletions cut 4 bases from V and 5 bases from J, with 11 bases between. The CDR3 nucleotides read TGCAGCGTTGGGGGGGCGAGGACTGAAGCTTTCTTT. Translation gives CSVGGARTEAFF.

The chain employs TRBV5-5 and TRBJ1-4; possibly TRBD1 for D (6 bases). V was shortened by 4 bases and J by 8 bases, with 12 bases between the two germline ends. Germline-derived CDR1 and CDR2 are SGHKS and YYEKEE (reference sequence). The CDR3 is made up of 13 amino acids. The CDR3 sequence is CASSNDGGEKLFF. In DNA form, the CDR3 reads TGTGCCAGCAGCAACGACGGGGGCGAAAAACTGTTTTTT.

The chain combines TRBV7-2 with TRBJ1-5, with D possibly matching TRBD1 (6 bases). In germline, CDR1 is SGHTA, CDR2 FQGNSA. There are 15 residues in the CDR3. Trimming pared 6 bases from V and 4 bases from J, leaving 16 bases between. The CDR3 spells CASSARDNQNQPQHF. CDR3 bases: TGTGCCAGCAGTGCCCGGGACAACCAAAATCAGCCCCAGCATTTT. Combining the CDR3 with reference TRBV7-2 and TRBJ1-5 gives the whole variable domain GAGVSQSPSNKVTEKGKDVELRCDPISGHTALYWYRQSLGQGLEFLIYFQGNSAPDKSGLPSDRFSAERTGGSVSTLTIQRTQQEDSAVYLCASSARDNQNQPQHFGDGTRLSIL.

The chain employs TRBV24-1 and TRBJ1-1; D gene unclear. Trimming stripped 3 bases from V and 1 base from J, with 14 bases between. Germline V gene data show CDR1 as KGHDR and CDR2 as SFDVKD. The CDR3 loop spans 16 amino acids. The CDR3 DNA follows: TGTGCCACCAGTGATAAGTCGACCGGAGCGAACACTGAAGCTTTCTTT. It codes for CATSDKSTGANTEAFF.

The chain recombines TRBV27 with TRBJ1-6, with 8 bases lining up with TRBD1. The germline CDR1 and CDR2 sequences are MNHEY and SMNVEV (reference sequence). V was clipped by 5 bases and J by 9 bases; unmatched bases: 9. The CDR3 spans 15 residues. DNA of the CDR3: TGTGCCAGCAGTCACCCACAGGGGGTAGGTTCACCCCTCCACTTT. Translation gives CASSHPQGVGSPLHF.

DNA for the CDR3: TGCGCCAGCAGCTCCAAACTCCCGGGACAGGGGTTGGAGACCCAGTACTTC. Translating it yields CASSSKLPGQGLETQYF. The genes are TRBV5-1 and TRBJ2-5, with TRBD1 matching over 10 bases. Germline loops: CDR1 SGHRS, CDR2 YFSETQ. This CDR3 comprises 17 residues. Trimming took 3 bases from V and 5 from J; bases not matched to a gene: 13. Drawing the rest from reference TRBV5-1 and TRBJ2-5, the complete variable domain is KAGVTQTPRYLIKTRGQQVTLSCSPISGHRSVSWYQQTPGQGLQFLFEYFSETQRNKGNFPGRFSGRQFSNSRSEMNVSTLELGDSALYLCASSSKLPGQGLETQYFGPGTRLLVL.

As regards this clone: Other nucleotide sequences from this sample produce the same CDR3. The chain uses TRBV11-2 and TRBJ2-7; possible D gene TRBD1, 5 bases. The CDR3 spans 13 residues. Germline V gene data show CDR1 as SGHAT and CDR2 as FQNNGV. V lost 1 base and J 3 bases, leaving 7 bases between the germline ends. The CDR3 nucleotides are TGTGCCAGCAGCTTAGGACAGAGCTACGAGCAGTACTTC. It translates to CASSLGQSYEQYF. The full variable domain, with the rest looked up from reference TRBV11-2 and TRBJ2-7, is EAGVAQSPRYKIIEKRQSVAFWCNPISGHATLYWYQQILGQGPKLLIQFQNNGVVDDSQLPKDRFSAERLKGVDSTLKIQPAKLEDSAVYLCASSLGQSYEQYFGPGTRLTVT.

This rearrangement joins TRBV29-1 to TRBJ2-2, with 8 bases matching TRBD1. CDR1 is SQVTM and CDR2 is ANQGSEA in the germline V gene. There are 14 residues in the CDR3. V shed 6 bases and J 4 bases; nucleotides not matched to a gene: 7. CDR3 DNA sequence: TGCAGCGTCCCCGGGACAGGAGCCACCGGGGAGCTGTTTTTT. Translation gives CSVPGTGATGELFF.

This rearrangement joins TRBV6-2 or TRBV6-3 to TRBJ1-1; no definite D call. V lost 2 bases and J 2 bases, leaving 12 bases between the germline ends. CDR1 MNHEY and CDR2 SVGEGT come from the germline V gene. The CDR3 length is 15 residues. CDR3 DNA sequence: TGTGCCAGCAGTTACGTGGAAGGGATAAACACTGAAGCTTTCTTT. As protein: CASSYVEGINTEAFF.

This chain connects TRBV24-1 to TRBJ2-3; weak D call: TRBD2 (6 bases). Trimming took 5 bases from V and 4 from J, leaving 9 bases between them. Germline assignment: CDR1 KGHDR and CDR2 SFDVKD. The CDR3 loop spans 13 amino acids. CDR3 loop: CATSVGGADTQYF. The DNA of the CDR3 is TGTGCCACCAGTGTCGGAGGGGCAGATACGCAGTATTTT.

This chain uses TRBV27 with TRBJ1-2, with D possibly TRBD1 on 5 matching bases. With 3 bases removed from V and 2 bases from J, the gap between germline ends came to 7 bases. The germline gives CDR1 MNHEY, CDR2 SMNVEV (reference sequence). The CDR3 loop spans 13 amino acids. The CDR3 loop reads CASSLGQNYGYTF. As DNA, the CDR3 is TGTGCCAGCAGTTTGGGGCAGAACTATGGCTACACCTTC.

This clone was recorded once. V and J are TRBV15 and TRBJ2-5, with D unclear. Germline-derived CDR1 and CDR2 are LNHNV and YYDKDF (reference sequence). This CDR3 is 14 amino acids long. V lost 1 base to trimming and J lost 3 bases, with 9 bases between them. The CDR3 nucleotides are TGTGCCACCAGCAGAGGGGTTAACGAAGAGACCCAGTACTTC. This gives the protein CATSRGVNEETQYF.

CDR3 in amino acids: CASSARTGVSSANEQFF. CDR3 nucleotide sequence: TGTGCCAGCAGCGCCCGGACAGGGGTTAGCTCCGCGAATGAGCAGTTCTTC. V is TRBV9 and J is TRBJ2-1; TRBD1 agrees at 9 bases. CDR1 and CDR2 (germline): SGDLS, YYNGEE. With 3 bases clipped from V and 7 bases from J, the junction kept 14 bases outside the gene matches. This CDR3 has 17 amino acids.

The V gene is TRBV27, the J gene TRBJ2-7; 11 bases match TRBD1. The germline CDR1 and CDR2 sequences are MNHEY and SMNVEV (reference sequence). Trimming at V came to 6 bases and at J to 6 bases, leaving 10 bases not matched to a gene. The CDR3 totals 15 residues. CDR3 residues: CASRPTGTGGREQYF. The CDR3 DNA reads TGTGCCAGCAGACCTACCGGGACAGGGGGGCGCGAGCAGTACTTC.

This clone was observed once. The chain employs TRBV19 and TRBJ1-5; D call uncertain. The V end lost 1 base, the J end lost 11 bases, and 15 bases lay between the germline ends. CDR3 length: 14 residues. Germline V CDR1 and CDR2: LNHDA, SQIVND (reference sequence). The CDR3 reads CASSIGSRSSAQHF. The CDR3 DNA reads as TGTGCCAGTAGTATAGGGTCACGGTCTTCGGCCCAGCATTTT.

The chain uses TRBV27 and TRBJ1-1; tentatively, D is TRBD1 (5 bases). The CDR3 consists of 13 residues. Trimming left V 6 bases short and J 1 base short, with 9 bases between. The V gene's germline CDR1 is MNHEY and CDR2 SMNVEV (reference sequence). The CDR3 reads CASSGTANTEAFF. As DNA, the CDR3 is TGTGCCAGCAGCGGGACGGCGAACACTGAAGCTTTCTTT.

V and J are TRBV6-1 and TRBJ1-2; possible D gene TRBD1, 5 bases. Trimming stripped 2 bases from V and 0 bases from J, with 13 bases between. This CDR3 region has 16 residues. CDR1 is MNHNS, CDR2 SASEGT, per germline. This chain's CDR3 is CASSELTVRANYGYTF. The DNA of the CDR3 is TGTGCCAGCAGTGAATTGACAGTCAGAGCTAACTATGGCTACACCTTC.

The chain is built from TRBV28 and TRBJ1-1; D unclear. V lost 6 bases and J 6 bases, leaving 11 bases between the germline ends. CDR1 and CDR2 from the germline V gene are MDHEN and SYDVKM. The CDR3 has 12 amino acids. This chain's CDR3 is CASRQSLAEAFF. CDR3 nucleotides: TGTGCCAGCAGACAGTCGCTAGCTGAAGCTTTCTTT. The whole variable domain, filled in from reference TRBV28 and TRBJ1-1, reads DVKVTQSSRYLVKRTGEKVFLECVQDMDHENMFWYRQDPGLGLRLIYFSYDVKMKEKGDIPEGYSVSREKKERFSLILESASTNQTSMYLCASRQSLAEAFFGQGTRLTVV.